This T cell receptor beta chain was retrieved from a study of shared clonotypes between healthy human individuals. Points from the study as a whole: Sequencing depth was a factor that was expected to affect clonotype sharing among donors.

Turning to this clone: What it binds is not known.

V was clipped by 2 bases and J by 1 base, with 11 bases between them. Germline CDR1 MDHEN, CDR2 SYDVKM. There are 15 residues in the CDR3. The study drew all its donors from Caucasian adults living in Nashville, Tennessee. The authors divided CD4+ cells into CD45RA+ naive and CD45RA-negative memory subsets. Roughly 200 ng DNA, 25,000 to 35,000 T cell genomes, went into each sorted-subset replicate PCR. Sequenced by immunoSEQ multiplex PCR; TCRdb stores in-frame clones only, minus some. Among approximately 2,300,000 clones listed, 85% to 95% were seen once. This receptor was identified in a man younger than 35 in good health. Some clones in this sample may be carry-over from other donors' samples. The sequenced sample consisted of naive CD4+ T cells from PBMCs. Regarding subset: CD45RA+ positively selected. The chain combines TRBV28 with TRBJ1-1; tentatively, D is TRBD1 (5 bases). DNA of the CDR3: TGTGCCAGCAGTTTAAATCGGGGGGGGAACACTGAAGCTTTCTTT. Encoded protein: CASSLNRGGNTEAFF.